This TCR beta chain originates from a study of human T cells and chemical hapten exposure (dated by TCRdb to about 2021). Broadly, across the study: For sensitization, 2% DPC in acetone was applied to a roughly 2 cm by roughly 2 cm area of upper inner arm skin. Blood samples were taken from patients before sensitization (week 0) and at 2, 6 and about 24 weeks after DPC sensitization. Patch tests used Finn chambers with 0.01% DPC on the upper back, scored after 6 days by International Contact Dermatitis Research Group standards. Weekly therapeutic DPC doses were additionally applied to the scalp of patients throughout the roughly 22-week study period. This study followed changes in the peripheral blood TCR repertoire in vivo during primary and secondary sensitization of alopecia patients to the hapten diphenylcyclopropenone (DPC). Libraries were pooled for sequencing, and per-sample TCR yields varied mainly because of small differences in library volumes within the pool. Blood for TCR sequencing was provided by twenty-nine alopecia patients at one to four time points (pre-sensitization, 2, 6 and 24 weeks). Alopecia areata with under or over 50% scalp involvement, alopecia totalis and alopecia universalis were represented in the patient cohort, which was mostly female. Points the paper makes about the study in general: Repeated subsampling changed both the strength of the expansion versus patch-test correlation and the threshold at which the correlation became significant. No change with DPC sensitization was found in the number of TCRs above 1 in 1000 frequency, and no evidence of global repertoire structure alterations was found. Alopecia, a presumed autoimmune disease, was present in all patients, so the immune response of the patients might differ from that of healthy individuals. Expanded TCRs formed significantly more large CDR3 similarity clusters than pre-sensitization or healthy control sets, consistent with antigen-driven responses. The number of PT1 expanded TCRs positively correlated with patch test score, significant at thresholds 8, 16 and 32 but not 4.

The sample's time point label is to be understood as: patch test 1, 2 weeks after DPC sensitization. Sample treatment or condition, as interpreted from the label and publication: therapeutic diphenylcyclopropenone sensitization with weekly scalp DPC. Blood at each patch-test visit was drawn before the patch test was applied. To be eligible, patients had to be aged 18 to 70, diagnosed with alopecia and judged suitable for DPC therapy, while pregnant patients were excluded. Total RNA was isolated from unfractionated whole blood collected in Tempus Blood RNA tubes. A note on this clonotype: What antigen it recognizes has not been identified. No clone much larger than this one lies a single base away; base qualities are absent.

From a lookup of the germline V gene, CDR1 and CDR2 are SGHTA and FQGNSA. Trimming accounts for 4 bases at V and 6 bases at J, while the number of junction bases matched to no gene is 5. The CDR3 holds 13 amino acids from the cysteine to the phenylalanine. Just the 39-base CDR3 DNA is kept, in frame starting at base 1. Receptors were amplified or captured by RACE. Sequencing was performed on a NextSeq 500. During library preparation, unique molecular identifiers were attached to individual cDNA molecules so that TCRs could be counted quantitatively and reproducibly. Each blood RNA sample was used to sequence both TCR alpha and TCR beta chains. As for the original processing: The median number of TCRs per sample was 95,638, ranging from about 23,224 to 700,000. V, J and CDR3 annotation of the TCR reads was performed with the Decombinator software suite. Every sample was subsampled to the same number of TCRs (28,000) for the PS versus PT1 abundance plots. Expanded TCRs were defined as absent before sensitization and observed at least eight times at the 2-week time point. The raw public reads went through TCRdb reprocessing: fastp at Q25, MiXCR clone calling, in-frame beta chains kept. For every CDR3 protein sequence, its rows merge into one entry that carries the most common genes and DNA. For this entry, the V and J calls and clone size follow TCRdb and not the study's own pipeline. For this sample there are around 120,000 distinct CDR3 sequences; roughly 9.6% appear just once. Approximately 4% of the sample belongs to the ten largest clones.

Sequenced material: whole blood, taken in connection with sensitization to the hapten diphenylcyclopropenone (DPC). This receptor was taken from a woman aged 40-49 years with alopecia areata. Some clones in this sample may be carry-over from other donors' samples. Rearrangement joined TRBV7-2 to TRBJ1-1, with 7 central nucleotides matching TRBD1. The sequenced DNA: TGTGCCAGCAGCTCCAACAGGGGCTCTGAAGCTTTCTTT. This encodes CASSSNRGSEAFF. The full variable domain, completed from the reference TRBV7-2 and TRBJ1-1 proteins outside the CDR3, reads GAGVSQSPSNKVTEKGKDVELRCDPISGHTALYWYRQSLGQGLEFLIYFQGNSAPDKSGLPSDRFSAERTGGSVSTLTIQRTQQEDSAVYLCASSSNRGSEAFFGQGTRLTVV.